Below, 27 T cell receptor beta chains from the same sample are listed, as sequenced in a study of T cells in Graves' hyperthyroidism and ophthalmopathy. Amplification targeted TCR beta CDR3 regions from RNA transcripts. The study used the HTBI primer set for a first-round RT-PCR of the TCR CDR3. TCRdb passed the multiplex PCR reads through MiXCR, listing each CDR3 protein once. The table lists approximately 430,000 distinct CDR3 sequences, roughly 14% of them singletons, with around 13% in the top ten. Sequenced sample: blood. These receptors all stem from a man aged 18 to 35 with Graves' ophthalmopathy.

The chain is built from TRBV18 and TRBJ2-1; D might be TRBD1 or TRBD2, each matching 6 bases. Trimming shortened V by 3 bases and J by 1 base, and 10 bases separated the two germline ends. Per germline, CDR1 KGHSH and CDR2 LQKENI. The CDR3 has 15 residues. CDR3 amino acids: CASSPGGWSYNEQFF. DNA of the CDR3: TGTGCCAGCTCACCGGGGGGCTGGTCCTACAATGAGCAGTTCTTC.

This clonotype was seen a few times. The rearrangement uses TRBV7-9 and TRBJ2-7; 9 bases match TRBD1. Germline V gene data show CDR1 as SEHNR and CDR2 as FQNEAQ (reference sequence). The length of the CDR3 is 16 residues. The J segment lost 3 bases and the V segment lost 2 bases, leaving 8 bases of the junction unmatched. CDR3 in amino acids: CASSLPRGQGGYEQYF. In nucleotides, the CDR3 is TGTGCCAGCAGCTTACCTCGGGGACAGGGAGGCTACGAGCAGTACTTC.

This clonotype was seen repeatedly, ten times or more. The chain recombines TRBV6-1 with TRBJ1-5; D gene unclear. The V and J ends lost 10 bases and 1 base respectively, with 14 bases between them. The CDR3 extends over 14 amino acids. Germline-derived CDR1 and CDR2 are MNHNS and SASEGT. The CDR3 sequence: CAIRGRTSNQPQHF. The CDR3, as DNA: TGTGCCATTCGAGGGCGGACGAGCAATCAGCCCCAGCATTTT.

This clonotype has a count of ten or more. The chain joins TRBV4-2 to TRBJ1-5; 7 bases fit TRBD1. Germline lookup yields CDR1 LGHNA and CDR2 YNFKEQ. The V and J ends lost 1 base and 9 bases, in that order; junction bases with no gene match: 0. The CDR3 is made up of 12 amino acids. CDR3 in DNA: TGTGCCAGCAGCCAAGGGGACAGGCCCCAGCATTTT. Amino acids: CASSQGDRPQHF.

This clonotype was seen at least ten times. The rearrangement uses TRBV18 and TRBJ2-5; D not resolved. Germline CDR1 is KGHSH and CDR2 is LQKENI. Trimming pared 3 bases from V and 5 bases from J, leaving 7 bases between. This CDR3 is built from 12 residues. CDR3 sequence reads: CASSPHRETQYF. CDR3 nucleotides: TGTGCCAGCTCACCTCACCGGGAGACCCAGTACTTC.

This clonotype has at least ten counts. CDR3 bases: TGTGCCAGCAGCCATTCCCAGGCCAACACCATATATTTT. Translating gives CASSHSQANTIYF. This chain uses TRBV11-2 with TRBJ1-3; D gene uncertain. Trimming took 5 bases from V and 7 from J, leaving 12 bases between them. Germline CDR1 reads SGHAT; CDR2 reads FQNNGV. The length of the CDR3 is 13 residues.

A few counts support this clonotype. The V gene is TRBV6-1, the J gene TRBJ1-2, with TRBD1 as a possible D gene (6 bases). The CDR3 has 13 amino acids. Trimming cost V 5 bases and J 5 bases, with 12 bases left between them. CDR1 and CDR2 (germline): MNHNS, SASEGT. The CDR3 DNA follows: TGTGCCAGCAGTACGTCAGGGGCGTATGGCTACACCTTC. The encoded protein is CASSTSGAYGYTF.

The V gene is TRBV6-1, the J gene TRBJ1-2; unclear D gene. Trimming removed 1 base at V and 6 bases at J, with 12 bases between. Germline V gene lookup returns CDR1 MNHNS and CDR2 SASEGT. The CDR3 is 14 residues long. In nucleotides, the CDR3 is TGTGCCAGCAGTGAAGTCGGAGGGAGGGATGGCTACACCTTC. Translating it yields CASSEVGGRDGYTF.

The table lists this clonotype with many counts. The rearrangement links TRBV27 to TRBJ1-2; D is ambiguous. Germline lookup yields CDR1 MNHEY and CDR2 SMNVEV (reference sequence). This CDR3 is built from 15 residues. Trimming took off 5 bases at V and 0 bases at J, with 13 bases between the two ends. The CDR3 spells CASSPQRLSNYGYTF. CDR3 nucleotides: TGTGCCAGCAGTCCCCAAAGGCTTTCTAACTATGGCTACACCTTC.

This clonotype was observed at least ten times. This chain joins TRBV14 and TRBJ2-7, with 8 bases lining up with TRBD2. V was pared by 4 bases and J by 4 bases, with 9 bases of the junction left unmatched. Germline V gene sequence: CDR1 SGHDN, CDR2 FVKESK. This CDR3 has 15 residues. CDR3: CASSLPGLGRYEQYF. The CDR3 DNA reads TGTGCCAGCAGCCTTCCGGGACTAGGCAGGTACGAGCAGTACTTC.

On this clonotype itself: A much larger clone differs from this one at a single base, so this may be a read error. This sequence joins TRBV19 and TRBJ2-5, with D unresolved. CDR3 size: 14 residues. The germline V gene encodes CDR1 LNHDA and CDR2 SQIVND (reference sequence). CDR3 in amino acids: CASSIWQEQETRYF. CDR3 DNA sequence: TGTGCCAGTAGTATATGGCAGGAGCAAGAGACCCGGTACTTC.

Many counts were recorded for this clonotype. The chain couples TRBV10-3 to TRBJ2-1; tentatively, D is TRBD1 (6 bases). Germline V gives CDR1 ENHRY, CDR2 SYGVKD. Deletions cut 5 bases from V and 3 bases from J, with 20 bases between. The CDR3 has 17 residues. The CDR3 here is CAISTIATTGRYNEQFF. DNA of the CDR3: TGTGCCATCAGTACAATAGCCACGACAGGACGCTACAATGAGCAGTTCTTC.

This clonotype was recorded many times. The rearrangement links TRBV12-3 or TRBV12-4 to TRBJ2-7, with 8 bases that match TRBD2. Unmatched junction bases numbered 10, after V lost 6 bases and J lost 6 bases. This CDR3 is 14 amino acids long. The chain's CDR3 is CASSPRTSSGEQYF. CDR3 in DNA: TGTGCCAGCAGCCCTCGGACTAGCTCCGGCGAGCAGTACTTC.

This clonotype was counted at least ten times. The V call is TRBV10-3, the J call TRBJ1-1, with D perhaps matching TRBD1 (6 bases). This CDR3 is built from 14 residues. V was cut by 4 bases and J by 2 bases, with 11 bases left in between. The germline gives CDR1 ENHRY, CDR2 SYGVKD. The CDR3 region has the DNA TGTGCCATCAGTGCCGGGACAACAAACACTGAAGCTTTCTTT. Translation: CAISAGTTNTEAFF.

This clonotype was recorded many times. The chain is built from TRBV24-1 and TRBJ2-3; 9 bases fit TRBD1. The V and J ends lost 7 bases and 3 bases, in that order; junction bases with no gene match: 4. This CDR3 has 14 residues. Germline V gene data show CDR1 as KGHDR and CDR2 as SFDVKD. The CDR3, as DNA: TGTGCCACCAGGTCGACAGGGGGAACAGATACGCAGTATTTT. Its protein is CATRSTGGTDTQYF.

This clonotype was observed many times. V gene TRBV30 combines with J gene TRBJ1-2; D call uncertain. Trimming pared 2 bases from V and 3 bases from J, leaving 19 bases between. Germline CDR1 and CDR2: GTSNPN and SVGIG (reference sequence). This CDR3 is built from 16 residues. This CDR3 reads CAWSHHGPRWDYGYTF. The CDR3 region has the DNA TGTGCCTGGAGTCACCACGGGCCCCGCTGGGACTATGGCTACACCTTC.

As DNA, the CDR3 is TGCAGCGTTGAACTGGCAGGGACCTACGAGCAGTACTTC. The encoded protein is CSVELAGTYEQYF. The V and J genes are TRBV29-1 and TRBJ2-7; the D gene is possibly TRBD1 (5 bases). Germline V lookup: CDR1 SQVTM, CDR2 ANQGSEA. The CDR3 contains 13 residues. V lost 2 bases, J lost 2 bases, and 10 bases lay in between.

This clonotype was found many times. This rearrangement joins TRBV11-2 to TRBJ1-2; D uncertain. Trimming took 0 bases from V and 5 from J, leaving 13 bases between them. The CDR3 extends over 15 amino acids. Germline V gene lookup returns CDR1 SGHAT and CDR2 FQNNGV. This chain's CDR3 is CASSLEGPLRYGYTF. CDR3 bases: TGTGCCAGCAGCTTAGAAGGTCCCTTGCGGTATGGCTACACCTTC.

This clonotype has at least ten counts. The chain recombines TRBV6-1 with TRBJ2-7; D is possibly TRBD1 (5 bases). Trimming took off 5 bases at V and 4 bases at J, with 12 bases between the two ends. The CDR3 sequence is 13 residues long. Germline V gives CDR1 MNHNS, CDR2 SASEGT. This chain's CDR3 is CASSYPDSYEQYF. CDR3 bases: TGTGCCAGCAGTTACCCCGACAGTTACGAGCAGTACTTC.

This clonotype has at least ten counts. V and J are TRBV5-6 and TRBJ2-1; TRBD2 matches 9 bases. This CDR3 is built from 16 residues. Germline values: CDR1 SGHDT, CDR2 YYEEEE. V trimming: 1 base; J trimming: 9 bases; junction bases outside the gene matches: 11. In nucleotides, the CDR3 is TGTGCCAGCAGCTTGAGTTCTAGCGGGGTAATGGCTGAGCAGTTCTTC. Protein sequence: CASSLSSSGVMAEQFF.

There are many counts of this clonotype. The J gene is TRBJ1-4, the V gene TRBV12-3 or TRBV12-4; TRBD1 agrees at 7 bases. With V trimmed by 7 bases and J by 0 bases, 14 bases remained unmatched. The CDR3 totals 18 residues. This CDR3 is CASIPGTGEEATNEKLFF. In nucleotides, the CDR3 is TGTGCCAGCATCCCCGGAACAGGGGAAGAGGCAACTAATGAAAAACTGTTTTTT.

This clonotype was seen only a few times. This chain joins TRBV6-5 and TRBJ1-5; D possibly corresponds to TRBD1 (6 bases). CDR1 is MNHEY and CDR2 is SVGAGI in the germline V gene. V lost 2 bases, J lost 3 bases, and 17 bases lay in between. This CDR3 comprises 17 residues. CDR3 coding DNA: TGTGCCAGCAGTTACACCCCCCAGACAGGACCCAATCAGCCCCAGCATTTT. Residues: CASSYTPQTGPNQPQHF.

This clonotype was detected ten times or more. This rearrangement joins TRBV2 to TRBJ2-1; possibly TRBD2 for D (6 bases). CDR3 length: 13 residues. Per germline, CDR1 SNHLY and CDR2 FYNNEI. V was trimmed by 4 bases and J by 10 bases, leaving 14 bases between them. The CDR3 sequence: CASSVYGGAEQFF. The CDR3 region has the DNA TGTGCCAGCAGTGTATACGGAGGGGCGGAGCAGTTCTTC.

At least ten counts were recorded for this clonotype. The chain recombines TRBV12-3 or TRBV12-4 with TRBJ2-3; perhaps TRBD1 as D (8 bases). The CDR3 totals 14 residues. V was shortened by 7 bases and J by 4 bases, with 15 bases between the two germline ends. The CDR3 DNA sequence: TGTGCCAGCAATATACAGGGGGGGCCAGATACGCAGTATTTT. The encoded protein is CASNIQGGPDTQYF.

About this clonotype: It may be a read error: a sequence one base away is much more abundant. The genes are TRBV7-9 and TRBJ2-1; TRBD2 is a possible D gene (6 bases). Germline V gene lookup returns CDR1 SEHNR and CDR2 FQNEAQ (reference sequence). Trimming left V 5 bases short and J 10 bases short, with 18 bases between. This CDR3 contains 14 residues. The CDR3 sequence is CASSGGTFLYEQFF. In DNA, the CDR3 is TGTGCCAGCAGCGGCGGGACCTTCCTCTACGAGCAGTTCTTC.

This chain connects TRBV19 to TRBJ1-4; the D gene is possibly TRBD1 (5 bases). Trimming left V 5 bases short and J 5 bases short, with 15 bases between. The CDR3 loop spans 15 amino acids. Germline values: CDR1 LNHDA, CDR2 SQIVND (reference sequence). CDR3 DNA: TGTGCCAGTAGTGCAGGGTGGGGGAACAATGAAAAACTGTTTTTT. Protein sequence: CASSAGWGNNEKLFF.

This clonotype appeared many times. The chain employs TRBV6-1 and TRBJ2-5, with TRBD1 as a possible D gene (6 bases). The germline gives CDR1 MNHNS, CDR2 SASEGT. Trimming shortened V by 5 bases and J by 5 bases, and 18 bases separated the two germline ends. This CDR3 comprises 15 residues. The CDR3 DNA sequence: TGTGCCAGCAGTTCCAACATGGGGGCGGGTGAGACCCAGTACTTC. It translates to CASSSNMGAGETQYF.